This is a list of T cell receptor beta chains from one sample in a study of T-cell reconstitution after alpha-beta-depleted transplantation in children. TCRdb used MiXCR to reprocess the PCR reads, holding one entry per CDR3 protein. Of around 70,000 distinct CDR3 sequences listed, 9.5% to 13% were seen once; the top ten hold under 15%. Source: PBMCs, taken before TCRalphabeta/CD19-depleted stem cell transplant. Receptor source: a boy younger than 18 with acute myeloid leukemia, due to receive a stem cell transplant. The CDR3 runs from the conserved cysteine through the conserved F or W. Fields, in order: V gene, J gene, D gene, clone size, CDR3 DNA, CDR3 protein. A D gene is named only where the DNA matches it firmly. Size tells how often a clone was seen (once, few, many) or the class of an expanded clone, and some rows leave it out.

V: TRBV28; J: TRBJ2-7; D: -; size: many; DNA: TGTGCCAGCAGTCGGGTGGTCATAGTGTACGAGCAGTACTTC; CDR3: CASSRVVIVYEQYF
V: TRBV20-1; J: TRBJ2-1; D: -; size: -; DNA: TGCAGTGCTTATTCAAATTCAGGGGACCGCAGCGAGCAGTTCTTC; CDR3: CSAYSNSGDRSEQFF
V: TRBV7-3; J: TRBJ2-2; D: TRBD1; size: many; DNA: TGTGCCAGCACCAAAACAGGGGCGGACACCGGGGAGCTGTTTTTT; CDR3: CASTKTGADTGELFF
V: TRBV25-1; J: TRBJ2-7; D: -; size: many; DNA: TGTGCCAGCACGGATGGGAGTAGGACTACTTACGAGCAGTACTTC; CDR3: CASTDGSRTTYEQYF
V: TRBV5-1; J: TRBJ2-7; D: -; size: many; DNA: TGCGCCAGCAGCACACAGGGACCCTACGAGCAGTACTTC; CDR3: CASSTQGPYEQYF
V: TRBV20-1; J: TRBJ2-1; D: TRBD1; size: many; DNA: TGCAGTGCTAGCGATGTCGGCAGGGGGCTTGACAATGAGCAGTTCTTC; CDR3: CSASDVGRGLDNEQFF
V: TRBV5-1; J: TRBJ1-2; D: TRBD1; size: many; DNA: TGCGCCAGCAGCTCACTCACAGCCGGGACAGGGGGCCCCTATGGCTACACCTTC; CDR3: CASSSLTAGTGGPYGYTF
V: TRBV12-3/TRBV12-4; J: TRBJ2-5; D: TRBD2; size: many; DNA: TGTGCCAGCAGTCTAGCGGGGTTGTACCAAGAGACCCAGTACTTC; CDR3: CASSLAGLYQETQYF
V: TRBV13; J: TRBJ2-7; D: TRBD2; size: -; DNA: TGTGCCAGCAGCTCCCAGGGCTGGGGGGGTACCTACGAGCAGTACTTC; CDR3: CASSSQGWGGTYEQYF
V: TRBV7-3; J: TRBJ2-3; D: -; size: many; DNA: TGTGCCAGCAGCCCCCGTTCCCTGACCACAGATACGCAGTATTTT; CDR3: CASSPRSLTTDTQYF
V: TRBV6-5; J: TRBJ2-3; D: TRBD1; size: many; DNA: TGTGCCAGCGGACAGGGCCCAGATACGCAGTATTTT; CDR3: CASGQGPDTQYF
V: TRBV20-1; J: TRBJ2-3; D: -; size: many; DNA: TGCAGTGCTAGAGATCGGGACGGAATCACAGATACGCAGTATTTT; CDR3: CSARDRDGITDTQYF
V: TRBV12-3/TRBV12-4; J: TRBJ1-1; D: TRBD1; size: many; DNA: TGTGCCAGCAGGACCAGGGGGACTGAAGCTTTCTTT; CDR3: CASRTRGTEAFF
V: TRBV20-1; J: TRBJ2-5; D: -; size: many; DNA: TGCAGTGCCCTGTCGGGCAGGGCCTCCCGGGAGACCCAGTACTTC; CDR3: CSALSGRASRETQYF
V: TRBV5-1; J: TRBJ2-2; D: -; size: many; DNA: TGCGCCAGCACCCCGCGGCCATTCACGACCGGGGAGCTGTTTTTT; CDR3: CASTPRPFTTGELFF
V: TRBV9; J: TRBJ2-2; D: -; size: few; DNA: TGTGCCAGCAGCGTCATCCCCGGGGAGCTGTTTTTT; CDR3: CASSVIPGELFF
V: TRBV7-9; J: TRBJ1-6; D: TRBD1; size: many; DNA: TGTGCCAGCAGGGCTCCATTGGACAGGGGAAATTCACCCCTCCACTTT; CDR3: CASRAPLDRGNSPLHF
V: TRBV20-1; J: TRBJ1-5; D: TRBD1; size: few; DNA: TGCAGTGCTAGATCCGGGGACAGGGTTGCGCCCCAGCATTTT; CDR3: CSARSGDRVAPQHF
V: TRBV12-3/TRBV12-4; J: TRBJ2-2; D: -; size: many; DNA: TGTGCCAGCCAACTCCCGGGACGCGCGAACACCGGGGAGCTGTTTTTT; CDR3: CASQLPGRANTGELFF
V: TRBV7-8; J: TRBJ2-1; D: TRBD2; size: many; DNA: TGTGCCAGCAGCCCCCTTATGCGGGGGGTCTACAATGAGCAGTTCTTC; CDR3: CASSPLMRGVYNEQFF